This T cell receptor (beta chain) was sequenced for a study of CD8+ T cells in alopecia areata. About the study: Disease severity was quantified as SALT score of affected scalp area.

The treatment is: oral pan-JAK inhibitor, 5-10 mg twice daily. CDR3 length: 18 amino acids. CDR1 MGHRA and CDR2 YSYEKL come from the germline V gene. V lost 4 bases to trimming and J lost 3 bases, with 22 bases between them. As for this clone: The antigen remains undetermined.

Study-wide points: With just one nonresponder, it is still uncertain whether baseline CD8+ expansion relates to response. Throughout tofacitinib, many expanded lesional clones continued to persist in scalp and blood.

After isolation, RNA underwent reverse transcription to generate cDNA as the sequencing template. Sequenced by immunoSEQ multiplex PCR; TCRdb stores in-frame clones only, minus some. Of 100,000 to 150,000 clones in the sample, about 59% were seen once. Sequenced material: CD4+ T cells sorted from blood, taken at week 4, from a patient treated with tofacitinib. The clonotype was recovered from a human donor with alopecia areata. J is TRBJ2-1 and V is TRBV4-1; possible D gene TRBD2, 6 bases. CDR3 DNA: TGCGCCAGCAGCCGCCCGGGAGCTCGGGTTCGGGACTACAATGAGCAGTTCTTC. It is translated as CASSRPGARVRDYNEQFF.